Detailed here is one TCR beta chain. There is no known antigen for this receptor. Per-base quality was not reported, and no clone a single base away is much larger than it. The CDR3 runs 15 residues from the cysteine to the phenylalanine. Of the read, only the CDR3 DNA is kept; its 45 bases are in frame from base 1. CDR1 and CDR2 were assigned from the germline V gene as MNHEY and SVGAGI. V lost 7 bases and J lost 1 base; the stretch between them is 13 bases long. The immunoSEQ Assay, a bias-controlled multiplex PCR, was used to amplify TCRbeta CDR3 regions from genomic DNA. As for how the authors treated the data: Nucleated cell counts per sample were estimated from amplification of reference gene primers within the assay. To quantify the absolute abundance of each unique TCRbeta CDR3 rearrangement, sequence reads were collapsed and filtered. For each sample, productive Simpson clonality was calculated by taking the square root of Simpson's diversity index across productive rearrangements. The clones in this table, taken by TCRdb from immuneACCESS, are in-frame only. Not every clone is retained; where verified, under half of the shortfall comes from an unresolved V gene, and the cause of the rest is unknown. V, J and clone size reflect that table, while D and trimming were determined from the DNA. Present in this sample are about 89,000 clones, approximately 84% of which were seen just once. In total, the top ten clones hold roughly a tenth of the sample.

This specimen belongs to a study of blood T cell repertoires in COVID-19 (dated by TCRdb to 2020 to 2022). In the study overall: Samples from collaborators originated in the United States, Italy and Spain and spanned both the acute and convalescent phases of COVID-19. The prospective study material was composed of cDNA or gDNA derived from T cells, B-cell-depleted T cells, or PBMCs. Subjects who had been exposed to COVID-19, were actively infected with it, or had recovered from it provided the deeply sampled blood TCRbeta repertoires that made up the dataset. The repertoires were made available in a free public database intended to serve as a resource for research on the immune response to SARS-CoV-2. The samples were drawn from the first 160 participants of the ongoing ImmuneRACE study and from more than 1,000 subjects provided by 6 global collaborators. Nearly every sample came with metadata listing a de-identified subject ID, COVID-19 status, age in years and sex. HLA class I and class II types, where available, came from metadata supplied by the sample provider rather than from assay-based typing.

Summary of the overall study and its limitations: How much clinical and demographic metadata was included differed by source and by participant, and the metadata was provided uncurated.

Each collaborating institution followed its own protocols to collect whole blood in K2EDTA tubes. For TCRbeta analysis, collaborators shipped samples in one of three forms: frozen whole blood, isolated PBMCs, or DNA extracted from either of those sample types. Sample: peripheral blood. This clonotype was obtained from a woman of 80 years or more with acute or convalescent COVID-19. The chain is assembled from TRBV6-5 and TRBJ2-2, with TRBD1 as a weak D call on 6 bases. The nucleotide sequence reads as follows: TGTGCCAGCAAAAGAGGGACATTGAACACCGGGGAGCTGTTTTTT. This yields the protein CASKRGTLNTGELFF.